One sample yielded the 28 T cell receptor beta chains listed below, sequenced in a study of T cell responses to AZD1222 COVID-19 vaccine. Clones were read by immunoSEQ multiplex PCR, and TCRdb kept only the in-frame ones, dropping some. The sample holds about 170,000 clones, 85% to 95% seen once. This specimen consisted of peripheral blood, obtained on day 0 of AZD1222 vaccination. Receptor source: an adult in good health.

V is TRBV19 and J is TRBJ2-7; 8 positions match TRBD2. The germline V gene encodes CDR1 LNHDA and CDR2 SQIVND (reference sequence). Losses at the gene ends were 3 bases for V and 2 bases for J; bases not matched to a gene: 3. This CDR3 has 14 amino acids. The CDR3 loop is CASSIAGGAYEQYF. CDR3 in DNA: TGTGCCAGTAGTATTGCCGGGGGGGCCTACGAGCAGTACTTC.

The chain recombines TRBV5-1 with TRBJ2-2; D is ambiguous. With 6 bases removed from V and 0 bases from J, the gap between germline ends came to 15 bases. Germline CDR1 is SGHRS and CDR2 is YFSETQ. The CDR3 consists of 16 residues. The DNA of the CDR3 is TGCGCCAGCAAGATCAGCCCGTCCACGAACACCGGGGAGCTGTTTTTT. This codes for CASKISPSTNTGELFF. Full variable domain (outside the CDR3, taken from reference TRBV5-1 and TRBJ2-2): KAGVTQTPRYLIKTRGQQVTLSCSPISGHRSVSWYQQTPGQGLQFLFEYFSETQRNKGNFPGRFSGRQFSNSRSEMNVSTLELGDSALYLCASKISPSTNTGELFFGEGSRLTVL.

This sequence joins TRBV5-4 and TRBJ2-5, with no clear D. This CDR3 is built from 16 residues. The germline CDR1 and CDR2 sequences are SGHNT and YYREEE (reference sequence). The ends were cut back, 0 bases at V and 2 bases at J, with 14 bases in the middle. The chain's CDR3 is CASSLALAGAQETQYF. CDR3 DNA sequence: TGTGCCAGCAGCTTGGCATTAGCAGGAGCACAAGAGACCCAGTACTTC.

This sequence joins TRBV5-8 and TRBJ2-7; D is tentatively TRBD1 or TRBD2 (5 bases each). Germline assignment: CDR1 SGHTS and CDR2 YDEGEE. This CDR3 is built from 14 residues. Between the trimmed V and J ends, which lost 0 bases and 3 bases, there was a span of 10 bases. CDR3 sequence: CASSLGDVGYEQYF. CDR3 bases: TGTGCCAGCAGCTTGGGGGACGTAGGCTACGAGCAGTACTTC. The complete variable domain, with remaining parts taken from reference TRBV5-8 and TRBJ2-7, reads EAGVTQSPTHLIKTRGQQATLRCSPISGHTSVYWYQQALGLGLQFLLWYDEGEERNRGNFPPRFSGRQFPNYSSELNVNALELEDSALYLCASSLGDVGYEQYFGPGTRLTVT.

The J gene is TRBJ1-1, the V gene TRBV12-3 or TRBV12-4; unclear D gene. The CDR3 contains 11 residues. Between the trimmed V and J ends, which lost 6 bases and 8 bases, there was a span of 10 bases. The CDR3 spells CASRHDEEAFF. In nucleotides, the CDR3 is TGTGCCAGCAGACATGACGAGGAAGCTTTCTTT.

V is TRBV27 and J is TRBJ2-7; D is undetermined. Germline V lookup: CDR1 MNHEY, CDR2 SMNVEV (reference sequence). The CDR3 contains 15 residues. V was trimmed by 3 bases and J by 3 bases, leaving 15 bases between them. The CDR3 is CASSFKPDHYYEQYF. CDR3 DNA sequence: TGTGCCAGCAGTTTTAAGCCGGACCACTACTACGAGCAGTACTTC.

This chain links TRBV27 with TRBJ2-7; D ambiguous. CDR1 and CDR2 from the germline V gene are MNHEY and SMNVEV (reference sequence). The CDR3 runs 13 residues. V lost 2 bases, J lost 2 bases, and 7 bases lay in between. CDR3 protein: CASSLQETYEQYF. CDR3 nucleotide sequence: TGTGCCAGCAGTTTACAGGAGACCTACGAGCAGTACTTC.

The CDR3 here is CASSSSGGAHEQYF. The CDR3 region has the DNA TGTGCCAGCAGTTCTAGCGGGGGGGCCCACGAGCAGTACTTC. The chain combines TRBV27 with TRBJ2-7; 12 bases are a match to TRBD2. The V gene end was trimmed by 4 bases and the J gene end by 5 bases; junction bases not matched to a gene: 3. The CDR3 covers 14 residues. Germline V lookup: CDR1 MNHEY, CDR2 SMNVEV (reference sequence).

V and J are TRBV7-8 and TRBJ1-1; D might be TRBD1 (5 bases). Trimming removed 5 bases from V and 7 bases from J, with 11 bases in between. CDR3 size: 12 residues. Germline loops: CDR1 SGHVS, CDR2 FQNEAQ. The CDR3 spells CASSPGTDEAFF. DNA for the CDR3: TGTGCCAGCAGCCCGGGGACGGATGAAGCTTTCTTT.

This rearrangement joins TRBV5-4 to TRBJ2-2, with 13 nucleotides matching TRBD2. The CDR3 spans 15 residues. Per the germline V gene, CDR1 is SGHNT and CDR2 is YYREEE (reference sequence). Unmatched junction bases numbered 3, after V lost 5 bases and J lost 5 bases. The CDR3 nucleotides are TGTGCCAGCAGACCGGGACTAGCGGGAACCGGGGAGCTGTTTTTT. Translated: CASRPGLAGTGELFF.

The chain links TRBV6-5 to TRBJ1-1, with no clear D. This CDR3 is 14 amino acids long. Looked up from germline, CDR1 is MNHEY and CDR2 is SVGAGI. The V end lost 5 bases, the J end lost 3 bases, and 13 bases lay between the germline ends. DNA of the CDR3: TGTGCCAGCAGTCCCCAGAGGGAATACACTGAAGCTTTCTTT. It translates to CASSPQREYTEAFF.

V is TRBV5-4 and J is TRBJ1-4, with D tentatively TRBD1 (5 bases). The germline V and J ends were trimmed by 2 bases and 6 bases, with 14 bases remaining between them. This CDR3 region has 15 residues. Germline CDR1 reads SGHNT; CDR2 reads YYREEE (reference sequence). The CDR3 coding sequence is TGTGCCAGCAGCTTCTCCCAGGGATCGTATGAAAAACTGTTTTTT. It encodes CASSFSQGSYEKLFF.

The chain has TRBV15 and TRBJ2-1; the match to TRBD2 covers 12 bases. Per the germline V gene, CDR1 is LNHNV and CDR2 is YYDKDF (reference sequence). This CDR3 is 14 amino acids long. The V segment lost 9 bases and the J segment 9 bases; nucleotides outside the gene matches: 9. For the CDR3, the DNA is TGTGCCACGCGGACTAGCGGGAAATACGGTGAGCAGTTCTTC. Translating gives CATRTSGKYGEQFF.

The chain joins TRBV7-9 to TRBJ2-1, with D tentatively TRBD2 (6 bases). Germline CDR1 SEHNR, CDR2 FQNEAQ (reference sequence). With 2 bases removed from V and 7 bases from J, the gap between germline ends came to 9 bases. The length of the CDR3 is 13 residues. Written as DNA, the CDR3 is TGTGCCAGCAGCTTAAGTCTAGCGAATGAGCAGTTCTTC. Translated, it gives CASSLSLANEQFF.

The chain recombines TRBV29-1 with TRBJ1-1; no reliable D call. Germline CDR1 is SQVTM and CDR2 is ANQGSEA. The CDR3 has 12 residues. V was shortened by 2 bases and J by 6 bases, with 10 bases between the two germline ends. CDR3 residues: CSVERGLAEAFF. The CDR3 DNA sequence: TGCAGCGTTGAAAGAGGGTTGGCTGAAGCTTTCTTT.

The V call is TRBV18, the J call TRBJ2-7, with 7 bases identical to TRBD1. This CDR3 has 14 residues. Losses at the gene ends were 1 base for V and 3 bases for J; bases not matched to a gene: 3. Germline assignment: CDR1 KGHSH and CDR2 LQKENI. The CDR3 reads CASSPQGQNYEQYF. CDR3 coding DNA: TGTGCCAGCTCACCACAGGGACAGAACTACGAGCAGTACTTC.

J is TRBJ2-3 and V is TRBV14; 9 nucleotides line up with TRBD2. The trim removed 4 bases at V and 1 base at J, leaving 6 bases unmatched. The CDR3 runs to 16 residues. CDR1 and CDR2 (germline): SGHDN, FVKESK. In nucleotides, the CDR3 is TGTGCCAGCAGCCTTTCCGGGACTAGCCGCACAGATACGCAGTATTTT. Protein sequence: CASSLSGTSRTDTQYF. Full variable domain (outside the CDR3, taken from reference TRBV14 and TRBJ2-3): EAGVTQFPSHSVIEKGQTVTLRCDPISGHDNLYWYRRVMGKEIKFLLHFVKESKQDESGMPNNRFLAERTGGTYSTLKVQPAELEDSGVYFCASSLSGTSRTDTQYFGPGTRLTVL.

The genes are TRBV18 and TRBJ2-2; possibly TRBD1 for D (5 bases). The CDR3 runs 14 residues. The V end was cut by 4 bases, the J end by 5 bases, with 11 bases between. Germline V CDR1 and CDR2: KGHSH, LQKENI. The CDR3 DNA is TGTGCCAGCTCACAGGGGCCGCTTACCGGGGAGCTGTTTTTT. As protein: CASSQGPLTGELFF.

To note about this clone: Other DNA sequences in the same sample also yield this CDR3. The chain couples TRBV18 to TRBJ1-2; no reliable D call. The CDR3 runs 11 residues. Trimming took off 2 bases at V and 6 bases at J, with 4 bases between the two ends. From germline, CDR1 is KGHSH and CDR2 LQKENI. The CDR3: CASSPGDGYTF. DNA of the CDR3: TGTGCCAGCTCACCAGGGGATGGCTACACCTTC.

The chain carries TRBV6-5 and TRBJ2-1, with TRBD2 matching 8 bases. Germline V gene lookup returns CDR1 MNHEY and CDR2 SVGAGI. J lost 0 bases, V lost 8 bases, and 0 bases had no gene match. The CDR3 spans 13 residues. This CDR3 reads CASLAGSYNEQFF. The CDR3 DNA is TGTGCCAGCCTAGCGGGCTCCTACAATGAGCAGTTCTTC.

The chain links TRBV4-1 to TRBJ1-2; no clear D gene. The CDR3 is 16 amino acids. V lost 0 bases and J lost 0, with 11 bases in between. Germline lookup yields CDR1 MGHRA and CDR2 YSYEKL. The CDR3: CASSQDRGGTNYGYTF. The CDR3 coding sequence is TGCGCCAGCAGCCAAGATCGCGGCGGAACTAACTATGGCTACACCTTC.

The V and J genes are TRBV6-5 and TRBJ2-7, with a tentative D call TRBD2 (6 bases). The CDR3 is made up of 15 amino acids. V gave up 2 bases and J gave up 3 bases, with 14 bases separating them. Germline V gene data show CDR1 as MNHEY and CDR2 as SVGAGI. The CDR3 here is CASSYETGVFYEQYF. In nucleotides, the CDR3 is TGTGCCAGCAGTTACGAGACGGGAGTTTTCTACGAGCAGTACTTC.

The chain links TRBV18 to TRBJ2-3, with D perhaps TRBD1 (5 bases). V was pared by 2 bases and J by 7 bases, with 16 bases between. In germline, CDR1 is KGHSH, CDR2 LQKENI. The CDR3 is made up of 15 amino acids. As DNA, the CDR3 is TGTGCCAGCTCACCAAGGGCAGACAGACTCCATACGCAGTATTTT. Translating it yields CASSPRADRLHTQYF.

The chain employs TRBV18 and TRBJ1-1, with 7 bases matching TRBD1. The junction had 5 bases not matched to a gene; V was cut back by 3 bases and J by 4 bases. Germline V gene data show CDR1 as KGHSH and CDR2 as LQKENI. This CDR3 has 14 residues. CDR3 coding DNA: TGTGCCAGCTCACCTGGGACAGATGGCACTGAAGCTTTCTTT. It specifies CASSPGTDGTEAFF.

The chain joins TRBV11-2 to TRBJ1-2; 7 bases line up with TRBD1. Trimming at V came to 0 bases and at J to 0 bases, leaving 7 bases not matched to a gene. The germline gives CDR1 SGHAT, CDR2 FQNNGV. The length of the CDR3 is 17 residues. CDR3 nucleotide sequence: TGTGCCAGCAGCTTAGAGGTCCGGGACAGCCCTAACTATGGCTACACCTTC. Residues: CASSLEVRDSPNYGYTF.

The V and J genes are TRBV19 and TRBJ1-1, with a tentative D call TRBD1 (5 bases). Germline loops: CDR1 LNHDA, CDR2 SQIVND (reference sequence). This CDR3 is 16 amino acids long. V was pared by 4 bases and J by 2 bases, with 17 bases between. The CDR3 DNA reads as TGTGCCAGTAGTAAGGGTAGGGGTCCAGTAAACACTGAAGCTTTCTTT. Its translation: CASSKGRGPVNTEAFF. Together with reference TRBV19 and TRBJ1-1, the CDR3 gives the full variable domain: DGGITQSPKYLFRKEGQNVTLSCEQNLNHDAMYWYRQDPGQGLRLIYYSQIVNDFQKGDIAEGYSVSREKKESFPLTVTSAQKNPTAFYLCASSKGRGPVNTEAFFGQGTRLTVV.

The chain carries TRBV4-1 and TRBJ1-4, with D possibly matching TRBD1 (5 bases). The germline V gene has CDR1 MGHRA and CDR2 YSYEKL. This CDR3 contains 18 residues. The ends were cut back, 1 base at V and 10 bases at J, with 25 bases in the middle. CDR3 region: CASSQGGLGGTAERKLFF. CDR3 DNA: TGCGCCAGCAGCCAAGGGGGCCTAGGCGGGACCGCGGAGCGAAAACTGTTTTTT.

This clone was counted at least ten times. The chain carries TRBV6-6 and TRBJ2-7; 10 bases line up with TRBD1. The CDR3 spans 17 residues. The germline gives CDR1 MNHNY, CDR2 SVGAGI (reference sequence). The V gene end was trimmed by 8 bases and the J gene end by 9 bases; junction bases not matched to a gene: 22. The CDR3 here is CASRPPQGQGFLLGQYF. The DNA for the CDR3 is TGTGCCAGCCGTCCTCCTCAGGGACAGGGGTTTTTGCTCGGGCAGTACTTC.